The 29 T cell receptor beta chains in this list originate from one sample, sequenced in a study of post-analysis software for immune sequencing data. General study results and limits: When patients were compared with controls, a handful of TRBV segments were more frequent, TRBV5-6, TRBV5-1 and TRBV20-1 among them.

Their cognate antigens are unknown. TCR beta libraries were prepared from cDNA with unique molecular identifiers. MiXCR was run by TCRdb on the PCR reads, yielding one entry per CDR3 protein. Altogether some 690,000 distinct CDR3 sequences are present, about 27% being singletons, with the ten largest covering approximately 0.6%. The sample consisted of blood. All receptors come from a girl aged 10 to 17 with multiple sclerosis.

This rearrangement joins TRBV2 to TRBJ1-5; D not certain. The length of the CDR3 is 13 residues. In germline, CDR1 is SNHLY, CDR2 FYNNEI. The ends were cut back, 6 bases at V and 5 bases at J, with 11 bases in the middle. This CDR3 is CASRHDGDQPQHF. The DNA of the CDR3 is TGTGCCAGCAGACACGACGGGGATCAGCCCCAGCATTTT.

The chain recombines TRBV4-3 with TRBJ2-1, with 10 nucleotides matching TRBD2. The V and J ends lost 0 bases and 2 bases, in that order; junction bases with no gene match: 1. Germline-derived CDR1 and CDR2 are LGHNA and YSLEER. This CDR3 comprises 16 residues. CDR3 residues: CASSQDGLAAYNEQFF. CDR3 bases: TGCGCCAGCAGCCAAGATGGACTAGCGGCCTACAATGAGCAGTTCTTC.

The J gene is TRBJ2-7, the V gene TRBV7-9, with 7 nucleotides matching TRBD1. V lost 5 bases to trimming and J lost 6 bases; unmatched junction nucleotides: 19. CDR3 length: 17 residues. Germline CDR1 and CDR2: SEHNR and FQNEAQ (reference sequence). The CDR3 nucleotides read TGTGCCAGCAGCGGACAGGAAGTCTCCGATCCGAGGTCCGAGCAGTACTTC. Protein: CASSGQEVSDPRSEQYF.

The V gene is TRBV28, the J gene TRBJ1-5; perhaps TRBD1 as D (5 bases). Germline V lookup: CDR1 MDHEN, CDR2 SYDVKM. Trimming removed 3 bases from V and 2 bases from J, with 11 bases in between. The CDR3 is 15 residues long. CDR3 loop: CASSFQGPGNQPQHF. The CDR3 DNA is TGTGCCAGCAGTTTCCAGGGACCCGGCAATCAGCCCCAGCATTTT.

There are a few counts of this clonotype. The CDR3 loop reads CASRTDRGRPTGELFF. CDR3 sequence (DNA): TGTGCCAGCAGGACCGACAGGGGGCGACCGACCGGGGAGCTGTTTTTT. The genes are TRBV12-3 or TRBV12-4 and TRBJ2-2, with TRBD1 identical over 10 bases. The ends lost 6 bases at V and 5 bases at J; junction bases unmatched: 9. This CDR3 is 16 amino acids long.

This clonotype was detected a few times. The J gene is TRBJ2-1, the V gene TRBV4-1; 12 nucleotides align to TRBD2. The tail of the sequence fits TRBJ2-7 better, so the J call may be wrong. This CDR3 region has 19 residues. Germline V CDR1 and CDR2: MGHRA, YSYEKL. The CDR3, as DNA: TGCGCCAGCAGCCGCCTAGGACTAGCGGGAACAAACGTCTACAATGAGCAGTACTTC. It specifies CASSRLGLAGTNVYNEQYF.

CDR3 in DNA: TGTGCCAGCAGTCCACGGACAGGCTTCTCTGGGGCCAACGTCCTGACTTTC. Protein sequence: CASSPRTGFSGANVLTF. V and J are TRBV28 and TRBJ2-6; 7 bases are a match to TRBD1. This CDR3 spans 17 amino acids. Germline loops: CDR1 MDHEN, CDR2 SYDVKM. Trimming removed 5 bases from V and 0 bases from J; junction bases left unmatched: 7.

This sequence joins TRBV27 and TRBJ2-1; D gene uncertain. CDR3 length equals 12 residues. Germline V gives CDR1 MNHEY, CDR2 SMNVEV (reference sequence). Trimming shortened V by 7 bases and J by 4 bases, and 8 bases separated the two germline ends. The CDR3 region is CASTAPYNEQFF. In nucleotides, the CDR3 is TGTGCCAGCACCGCACCTTACAATGAGCAGTTCTTC.

This clonotype was found many times. V gene TRBV29-1 combines with J gene TRBJ2-5; no clear D gene. The length of the CDR3 is 12 residues. Trimming shortened V by 5 bases and J by 5 bases, and 12 bases separated the two germline ends. In germline, CDR1 is SQVTM, CDR2 ANQGSEA. CDR3 protein: CSVRPERETQYF. The DNA of the CDR3 is TGCAGCGTTCGCCCGGAGAGGGAGACCCAGTACTTC.

This clonotype was recorded a few times. The chain couples TRBV5-6 to TRBJ1-1, with D perhaps TRBD1 (6 bases). Trimming removed 5 bases from V and 5 bases from J, with 16 bases in between. Germline values: CDR1 SGHDT, CDR2 YYEEEE. CDR3 length equals 14 residues. This chain's CDR3 is CASRRTAAWTEAFF. The CDR3 bases are TGTGCCAGCAGGAGGACAGCCGCGTGGACTGAAGCTTTCTTT. Looking up the rest from reference TRBV5-6 and TRBJ1-1 gives the full variable domain: DAGVTQSPTHLIKTRGQQVTLRCSPKSGHDTVSWYQQALGQGPQFIFQYYEEEERQRGNFPDRFSGHQFPNYSSELNVNALLLGDSALYLCASRRTAAWTEAFFGQGTRLTVV.

This clonotype has ten or more counts. This chain links TRBV29-1 with TRBJ2-7; either TRBD1 or TRBD2 may supply D (5 bases each). Trimming left V 5 bases short and J 3 bases short, with 14 bases between. CDR1 and CDR2 (germline): SQVTM, ANQGSEA. The length of the CDR3 is 13 residues. CDR3 protein: CSVPGTRNYEQYF. CDR3 coding DNA: TGCAGCGTTCCCGGGACCAGGAACTACGAGCAGTACTTC.

This clonotype came up once. This chain joins TRBV14 and TRBJ2-1, with D unresolved. Trimming shortened V by 8 bases and J by 0 bases, and 11 bases separated the two germline ends. The CDR3 has 14 amino acids. In germline, CDR1 is SGHDN, CDR2 FVKESK. CDR3 in amino acids: CASGRTSSYNEQFF. The DNA for the CDR3 is TGTGCCAGCGGCCGTACGAGCTCCTACAATGAGCAGTTCTTC.

The chain recombines TRBV6-2 or TRBV6-3 with TRBJ2-7; no firm D call. The germline V and J ends were trimmed by 2 bases and 2 bases, with 7 bases remaining between them. The CDR3 totals 13 residues. The germline V gene has CDR1 MNHEY and CDR2 SVGEGT. The CDR3 region has the DNA TGTGCCAGCAGTTACAAGGCAGCCTACGAGCAGTACTTC. This encodes CASSYKAAYEQYF.

This clonotype showed up just a few times. The chain is built from TRBV4-3 and TRBJ1-2, with TRBD1 as a possible D gene (5 bases). Germline values: CDR1 LGHNA, CDR2 YSLEER. This CDR3 is built from 17 residues. V was cut by 1 base and J by 2 bases, with 17 bases left in between. The CDR3 DNA sequence: TGCGCCAGCAGCCAAGGAATCGGGGCCACACGAAACTATGGCTACACCTTC. Translating it yields CASSQGIGATRNYGYTF.

The chain has TRBV20-1 and TRBJ2-5; 9 bases map to TRBD2. Per germline, CDR1 DFQATT and CDR2 SNEGSKA (reference sequence). CDR3 length: 17 amino acids. The V and J ends lost 4 bases and 0 bases, in that order; junction bases with no gene match: 12. The CDR3 is CSATTWASGEYQETQYF. The CDR3 coding sequence is TGCAGTGCTACGACCTGGGCTAGCGGGGAGTACCAAGAGACCCAGTACTTC.

This chain links TRBV5-1 with TRBJ1-1, with TRBD1 identical over 8 bases. Germline loops: CDR1 SGHRS, CDR2 YFSETQ. The CDR3 has 14 residues. V dropped 2 bases and J dropped 5; count of bases not matched to a gene: 5. The DNA for the CDR3 is TGCGCCAGCAGCTTCCGACAGGGGTCGACTGAAGCTTTCTTT. Protein product: CASSFRQGSTEAFF.

This chain joins TRBV5-5 and TRBJ2-2; D is undetermined. This CDR3 comprises 16 residues. CDR1 and CDR2 from the germline V gene are SGHKS and YYEKEE (reference sequence). Trimming cost V 4 bases and J 2 bases, with 15 bases left between them. Written as DNA, the CDR3 is TGTGCCAGCAGCCCGGCCGGGTGGGCAAACACCGGGGAGCTGTTTTTT. This sequence encodes CASSPAGWANTGELFF.

This clonotype occurred a few times. The rearrangement uses TRBV10-3 and TRBJ2-1; 11 bases match TRBD2. The CDR3 covers 16 residues. Germline-derived CDR1 and CDR2 are ENHRY and SYGVKD. V lost 2 bases and J lost 8; bases outside the gene matches: 8. CDR3 DNA sequence: TGTGCCATCAGTGAGAATAGACTAGCGGGAAAGTATGAGCAGTTCTTC. Amino acid sequence: CAISENRLAGKYEQFF.

This clonotype was seen only a few times. The chain employs TRBV20-1 and TRBJ2-7; TRBD1 or TRBD2 may be the D gene (5 bases each). This CDR3 is built from 15 residues. Germline CDR1 DFQATT, CDR2 SNEGSKA (reference sequence). The V end was cut by 1 base, the J end by 0 bases, with 13 bases between. CDR3 DNA: TGCAGTGCTAGAGCCTTGGGACCGACCTCCTACGAGCAGTACTTC. It specifies CSARALGPTSYEQYF.

In DNA, the CDR3 is TGCAGTGCTAGAGGAGGGGGTAGGGGACAGTACTATGGCTACACCTTC. It translates to CSARGGGRGQYYGYTF. The rearrangement links TRBV20-1 to TRBJ1-2, with 7 bases aligning to TRBD1. Unmatched junction bases numbered 11, after V lost 1 base and J lost 3 bases. There are 16 residues in the CDR3. Germline V gene sequence: CDR1 DFQATT, CDR2 SNEGSKA (reference sequence).

The V gene is TRBV7-2, the J gene TRBJ2-2; 10 nucleotides match TRBD2. From germline, CDR1 is SGHTA and CDR2 FQGNSA. The J segment lost 4 bases and the V segment lost 5 bases, leaving 7 bases of the junction unmatched. The CDR3 runs 16 residues. CDR3 in amino acids: CASSSGRGRRTGELFF. The CDR3 bases are TGTGCCAGCAGCAGCGGGAGGGGGCGTCGCACCGGGGAGCTGTTTTTT.

This clonotype was detected only once. An end of the junction does not agree with germline; a read error may underlie this. The rearrangement joins TRBV28 to TRBJ2-1, with 8 nucleotides matching TRBD2. Germline V CDR1 and CDR2: MDHEN, SYDVKM. The CDR3 has 17 amino acids. DNA of the CDR3: TGTGCCTGCAGTTCCACTGACGGGAGGGCCGAGGGAAATGAGCAGTTCTTC. It specifies CACSSTDGRAEGNEQFF.

On this clonotype itself: One junction end does not reproduce the germline sequence, and a read error may be involved. The V call is TRBV6-5, the J call TRBJ2-3, with 10 bases fitting TRBD1. The germline gives CDR1 MNHEY, CDR2 SVGAGI. There are 15 residues in the CDR3. The CDR3: CASSSATGGTDTHYF. CDR3 nucleotides: TGTGCCAGCAGTTCGGCGACAGGGGGCACAGATACGCACTATTTT.

The chain has TRBV7-2 and TRBJ2-1, with D possibly being TRBD2 (5 bases). CDR1 is SGHTA, CDR2 FQGNSA, per germline. The V and J ends lost 8 bases and 7 bases respectively, with 21 bases between them. This CDR3 is built from 15 residues. CDR3 sequence: CASLRGHRGGNEQFF. The CDR3 DNA follows: TGTGCCAGCCTAAGAGGGCACCGGGGTGGGAATGAGCAGTTCTTC. Drawing the rest from reference TRBV7-2 and TRBJ2-1, the complete variable domain is GAGVSQSPSNKVTEKGKDVELRCDPISGHTALYWYRQSLGQGLEFLIYFQGNSAPDKSGLPSDRFSAERTGGSVSTLTIQRTQQEDSAVYLCASLRGHRGGNEQFFGPGTRLTVL.

The chain uses TRBV12-3 or TRBV12-4 and TRBJ1-5, with unresolved D. This CDR3 has 13 amino acids. The V end lost 1 base, the J end lost 5 bases, and 6 bases lay between the germline ends. The CDR3 protein is CASSLVQDQPQHF. The CDR3 DNA sequence: TGTGCCAGCAGTTTAGTCCAAGATCAGCCCCAGCATTTT.

V gene TRBV5-4 combines with J gene TRBJ1-2; unclear D gene. The CDR3 totals 12 residues. The ends were cut back, 0 bases at V and 7 bases at J, with 7 bases in the middle. Germline values: CDR1 SGHNT, CDR2 YYREEE (reference sequence). The DNA for the CDR3 is TGTGCCAGCAGCTTGGGGGCGCGTGGCTACACCTTC. Protein product: CASSLGARGYTF.

The V and J genes are TRBV2 and TRBJ2-2, with a tentative D call TRBD1 (5 bases). Trimming took off 4 bases at V and 0 bases at J, with 9 bases between the two ends. CDR1 is SNHLY and CDR2 is FYNNEI in the germline V gene. This CDR3 comprises 15 residues. CDR3 DNA: TGTGCCAGCAGTGTGGGGCGGACGAACACCGGGGAGCTGTTTTTT. Translation: CASSVGRTNTGELFF.

V usage is TRBV20-1 and J usage is TRBJ2-3, with TRBD2 matching 8 bases. V was pared by 3 bases and J by 5 bases, with 10 bases of the junction left unmatched. The germline gives CDR1 DFQATT, CDR2 SNEGSKA (reference sequence). This CDR3 is 15 amino acids long. CDR3 DNA: TGCAGTGCTAGGGAATCAGCGGGAGTGAAAGATACGCAGTATTTT. The encoded protein is CSARESAGVKDTQYF.

This clonotype was seen a handful of times. The gene calls are TRBV11-3 and TRBJ2-3, with D unclear. The CDR3 has 15 amino acids. Germline assignment: CDR1 SGHNT and CDR2 YENEEA. The V end lost 0 bases, the J end lost 5 bases, and 12 bases lay between the germline ends. Written as DNA, the CDR3 is TGTGCCAGCAGCTTAGACTCGGGCCCCGGAGATACGCAGTATTTT. It codes for CASSLDSGPGDTQYF.